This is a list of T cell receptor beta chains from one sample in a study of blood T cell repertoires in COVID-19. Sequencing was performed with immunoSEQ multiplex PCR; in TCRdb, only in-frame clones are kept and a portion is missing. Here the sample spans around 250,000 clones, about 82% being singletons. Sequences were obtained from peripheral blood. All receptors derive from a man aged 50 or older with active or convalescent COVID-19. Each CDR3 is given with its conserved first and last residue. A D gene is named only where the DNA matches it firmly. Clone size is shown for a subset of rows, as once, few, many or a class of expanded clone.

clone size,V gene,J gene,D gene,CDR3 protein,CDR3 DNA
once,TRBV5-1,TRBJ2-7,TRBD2,CASSGTGGPAEQYF,TGCGCCAGCAGCGGGACGGGAGGCCCTGCCGAGCAGTACTTC
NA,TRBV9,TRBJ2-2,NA,CASSVLGSSTGELFF,TGTGCCAGCAGCGTACTTGGGAGCAGCACCGGGGAGCTGTTTTTT
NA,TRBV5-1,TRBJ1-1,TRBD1,CASSSGQGANTEAFF,TGCGCCAGCAGCTCTGGACAGGGGGCGAACACTGAAGCTTTCTTT
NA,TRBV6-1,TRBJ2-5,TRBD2,CASSEALTSGYFQYF,TGTGCCAGCAGTGAAGCGCTGACTAGCGGCTATTTCCAGTACTTC
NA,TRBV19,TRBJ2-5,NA,CASRPRETQYF,TGTGCCAGTAGGCCCAGGGAGACCCAGTACTTC
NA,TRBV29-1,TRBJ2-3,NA,CSVAQGPEIGTDTQYF,TGCAGCGTTGCCCAGGGGCCAGAAATCGGCACAGATACGCAGTATTTT
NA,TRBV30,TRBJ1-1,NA,CAWARLNTEAFF,TGTGCCTGGGCCCGGTTGAACACTGAAGCTTTCTTT
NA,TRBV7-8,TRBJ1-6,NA,CASSLSGSGNSPLHF,TGTGCCAGCAGCTTATCGGGAAGTGGTAATTCACCCCTCCACTTT
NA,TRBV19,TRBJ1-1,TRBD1,CASSDRGLSRAEAFF,TGTGCCAGTAGTGACAGGGGGCTAAGTAGGGCTGAAGCTTTCTTT
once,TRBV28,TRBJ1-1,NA,CASSLLKGQGGNTEAFF,TGTGCCAGCAGTTTGCTAAAGGGGCAGGGTGGGAACACTGAAGCTTTCTTT
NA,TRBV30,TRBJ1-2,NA,CAWSVDRDYGYTF,TGTGCCTGGAGTGTAGACCGGGACTACGGCTACACCTTC
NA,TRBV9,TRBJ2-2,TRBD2,CASSPGLAYTGELFF,TGTGCCAGCAGCCCGGGACTAGCGTACACCGGGGAGCTGTTTTTT
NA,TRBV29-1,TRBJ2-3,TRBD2,CSVSSGSRADTQYF,TGCAGCGTTAGCAGCGGGAGTCGGGCAGATACGCAGTATTTT
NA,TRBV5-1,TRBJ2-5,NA,CASSLEAGQETQYF,TGCGCCAGCAGCTTGGAGGCGGGCCAAGAGACCCAGTACTTC
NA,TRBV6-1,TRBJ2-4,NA,CASSEQGLNIQYF,TGTGCCAGCAGTGAACAGGGTTTAAACATTCAGTACTTC
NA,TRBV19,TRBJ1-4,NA,CASSVQGGEKLFF,TGTGCCAGTAGCGTACAGGGTGGGGAAAAACTGTTTTTT
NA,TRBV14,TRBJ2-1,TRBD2,CASSQEEGLAGVWEQFF,TGTGCCAGCAGCCAAGAAGAGGGGCTAGCGGGAGTGTGGGAGCAGTTCTTC
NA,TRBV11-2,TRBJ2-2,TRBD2,CASSSLAGAVFPGELFF,TGTGCCAGCAGCTCCTTAGCGGGAGCTGTCTTCCCCGGGGAGCTGTTTTTT
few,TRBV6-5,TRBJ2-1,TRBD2,CASISGLAAYNEQFF,TGTGCCAGCATTTCGGGACTAGCCGCCTACAATGAGCAGTTCTTC
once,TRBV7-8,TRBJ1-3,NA,CASSPLRVSSGNTIYF,TGTGCCAGCAGCCCGCTGCGCGTAAGCTCTGGAAACACCATATATTTT
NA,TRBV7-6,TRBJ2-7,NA,CASSFLTGTSSYEQYF,TGTGCCAGCAGCTTCCTAACAGGGACGAGCTCCTACGAGCAGTACTTC
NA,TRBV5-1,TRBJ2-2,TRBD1,CASSSDRVVVPGELFF,TGCGCCAGCAGCTCAGACAGGGTGGTAGTTCCGGGGGAGCTGTTTTTT
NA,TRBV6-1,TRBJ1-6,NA,CASSFGQGNSPLHF,TGTGCCAGCAGTTTTGGGCAGGGTAATTCACCCCTCCACTTT
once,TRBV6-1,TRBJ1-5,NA,CASSDAGRSQPQHF,TGTGCCAGCAGTGACGCGGGACGTAGTCAGCCCCAGCATTTT
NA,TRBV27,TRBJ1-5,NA,CASSLMGAAQPQHF,TGTGCCAGCAGTTTAATGGGGGCCGCTCAGCCCCAGCATTTT
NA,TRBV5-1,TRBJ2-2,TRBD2,CASRGGNTGELFF,TGCGCCTCCCGGGGGGGGAACACCGGGGAGCTGTTTTTT
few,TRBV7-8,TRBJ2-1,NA,CASRSSDPSSYNEQFF,TGTGCCAGCAGGTCTAGCGACCCTAGCTCCTACAATGAGCAGTTCTTC
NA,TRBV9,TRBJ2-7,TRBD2,CASSRTSGGTYEQYF,TGTGCCAGCAGCAGGACTAGCGGGGGAACCTACGAGCAGTACTTC
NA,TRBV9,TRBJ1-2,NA,CASSVGDSSANGYTF,TGTGCCAGCAGCGTAGGCGACAGCTCAGCGAATGGCTACACCTTC
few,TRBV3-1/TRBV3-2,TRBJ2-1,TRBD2,CASSQGDEREDNEQFF,TGTGCCAGCAGCCAAGGGGATGAGCGGGAGGATAATGAGCAGTTCTTC
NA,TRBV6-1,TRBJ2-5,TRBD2,CASSEGPSGRARWETQYF,TGTGCCAGCAGTGAAGGGCCTAGCGGGAGGGCCCGGTGGGAGACCCAGTACTTC
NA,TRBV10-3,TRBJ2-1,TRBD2,CAITPGGLAGEDEQFF,TGTGCCATCACCCCCGGGGGACTAGCGGGAGAGGATGAGCAGTTCTTC
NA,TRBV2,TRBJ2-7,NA,CASSVRGNEQYF,TGTGCCAGCAGTGTCCGCGGGAACGAGCAGTACTTC
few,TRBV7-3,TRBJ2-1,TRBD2,CASSLMAGDRDEQFF,TGTGCCAGCAGCTTAATGGCGGGAGATCGTGATGAGCAGTTCTTC
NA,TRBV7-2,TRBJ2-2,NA,CASSLRAAGGGELFF,TGTGCCAGCAGCTTACGGGCAGCCGGAGGCGGGGAGCTGTTTTTT
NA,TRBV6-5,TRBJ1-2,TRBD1,CASSYRDRRAYGYTF,TGTGCCAGCAGTTACCGGGACAGGCGCGCCTATGGCTACACCTTC
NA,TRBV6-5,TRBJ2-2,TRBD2,CASSYAGGTGELFF,TGTGCCAGCAGTTATGCGGGGGGAACCGGGGAGCTGTTTTTT
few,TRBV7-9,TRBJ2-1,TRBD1,CASSLIQGAYNEQFF,TGTGCCAGCAGCTTAATTCAGGGGGCTTACAATGAGCAGTTCTTC
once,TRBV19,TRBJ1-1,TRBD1,CASSFTGDTEAFF,TGTGCCAGTAGTTTTACAGGGGACACTGAAGCTTTCTTT